This TCR beta chain was found in a study of control samples from healthy donors and cancer patients. J was trimmed by 0 bases and V by 8 bases; bases with no gene match: 9. Germline lookup yields CDR1 MDHEN and CDR2 SYDVKM. This CDR3 has 17 residues. The table lists this clone with a count of one. Generated by immunoSEQ multiplex PCR, the TCRdb table keeps only in-frame clones and is missing some. Found here are roughly 40,000 clones, approximately 90% of them singletons; the top ten hold around 3.9%. The V gene is TRBV28, the J gene TRBJ1-6; 8 positions match TRBD1. Specimen: blood. The source is a woman aged 50 to 60 in good health. The CDR3 reads CASSDRDRSSYNSPLHF. The CDR3 DNA follows: TGTGCCAGCTCCGACCGGGACAGGAGCTCCTATAATTCACCCCTCCACTTT. The whole variable domain, remainder taken from reference TRBV28 and TRBJ1-6, is DVKVTQSSRYLVKRTGEKVFLECVQDMDHENMFWYRQDPGLGLRLIYFSYDVKMKEKGDIPEGYSVSREKKERFSLILESASTNQTSMYLCASSDRDRSSYNSPLHFGNGTRLTVT.